This T cell receptor beta chain was retrieved from a study of T cell responses to AZD1222 COVID-19 vaccine. Trimming pared 1 base from V and 5 bases from J, leaving 12 bases between. Germline loops: CDR1 LGHDT, CDR2 YNNKEL (reference sequence). This CDR3 contains 14 residues. Data came from immunoSEQ multiplex PCR; TCRdb stores just in-frame clones and leaves some out. Of 100,000 to 150,000 clones in the sample, more than 85% are singletons; the top ten hold 1.5% to 2%. The rearrangement links TRBV3-1 (or the pseudogene TRBV3-2) to TRBJ2-7; D is undetermined. The receptor was isolated from an adult who received the AZD1222 COVID-19 vaccine. This sample comprised peripheral blood, obtained 28 days after the second AZD1222 dose. The CDR3 nucleotides are TGTGCCAGCAGCCAAGGAGTGACACCCAACGAGCAGTACTTC. Amino acids: CASSQGVTPNEQYF.